This TCR beta chain came from a study of control samples from healthy donors and cancer patients. Libraries were prepared by immunoSEQ multiplex PCR; TCRdb keeps only in-frame clonotypes and omits some of them. The data contain fewer than 85,000 clones, roughly 90% of them singletons. Sequenced sample: blood. The clonotype was recovered from a man aged 50 or older in good health.

DNA for the CDR3: TGTGCCAGTAGTTCCAACAGGGTAATAGCCGAGCAGTACTTC. Translating it yields CASSSNRVIAEQYF. The rearrangement links TRBV19 to TRBJ2-7, with D perhaps matching TRBD1 (6 bases). CDR1 LNHDA and CDR2 SQIVND come from the germline V gene (reference sequence). This CDR3 has 14 residues. V was shortened by 5 bases and J by 6 bases, with 17 bases between the two germline ends.